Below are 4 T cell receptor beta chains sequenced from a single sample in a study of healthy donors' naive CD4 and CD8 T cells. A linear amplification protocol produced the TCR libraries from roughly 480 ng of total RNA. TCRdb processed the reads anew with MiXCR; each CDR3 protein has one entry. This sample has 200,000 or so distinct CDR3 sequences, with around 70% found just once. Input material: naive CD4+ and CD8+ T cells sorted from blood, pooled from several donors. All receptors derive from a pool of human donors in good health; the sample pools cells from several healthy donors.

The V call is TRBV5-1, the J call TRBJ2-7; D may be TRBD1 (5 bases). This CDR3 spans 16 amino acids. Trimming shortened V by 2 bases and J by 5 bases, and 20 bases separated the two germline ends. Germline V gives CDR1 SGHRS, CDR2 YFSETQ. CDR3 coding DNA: TGCGCCAGCAGCTTTAGGGGTACGGGTTTCCAAAACGAGCAGTACTTC. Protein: CASSFRGTGFQNEQYF.

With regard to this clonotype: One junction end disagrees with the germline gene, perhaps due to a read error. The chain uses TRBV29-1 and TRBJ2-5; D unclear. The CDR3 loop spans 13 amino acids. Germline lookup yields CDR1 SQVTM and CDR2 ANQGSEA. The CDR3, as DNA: TGCAGCGTTGATAGGGTTACTAAAGACACCCAGTACTTC. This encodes CSVDRVTKDTQYF.

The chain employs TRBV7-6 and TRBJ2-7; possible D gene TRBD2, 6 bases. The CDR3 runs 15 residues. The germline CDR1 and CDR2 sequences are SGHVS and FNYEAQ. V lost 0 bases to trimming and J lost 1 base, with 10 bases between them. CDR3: CASSLAEGGSYEQYF. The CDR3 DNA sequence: TGTGCCAGCAGCTTAGCGGAGGGCGGTTCCTACGAGCAGTACTTC.

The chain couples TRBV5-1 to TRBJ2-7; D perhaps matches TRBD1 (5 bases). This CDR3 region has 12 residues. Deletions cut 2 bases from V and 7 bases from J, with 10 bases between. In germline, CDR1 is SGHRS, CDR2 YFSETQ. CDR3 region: CASSFGAEEQYF. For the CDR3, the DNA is TGCGCCAGCAGCTTTGGGGCCGAGGAGCAGTACTTC.